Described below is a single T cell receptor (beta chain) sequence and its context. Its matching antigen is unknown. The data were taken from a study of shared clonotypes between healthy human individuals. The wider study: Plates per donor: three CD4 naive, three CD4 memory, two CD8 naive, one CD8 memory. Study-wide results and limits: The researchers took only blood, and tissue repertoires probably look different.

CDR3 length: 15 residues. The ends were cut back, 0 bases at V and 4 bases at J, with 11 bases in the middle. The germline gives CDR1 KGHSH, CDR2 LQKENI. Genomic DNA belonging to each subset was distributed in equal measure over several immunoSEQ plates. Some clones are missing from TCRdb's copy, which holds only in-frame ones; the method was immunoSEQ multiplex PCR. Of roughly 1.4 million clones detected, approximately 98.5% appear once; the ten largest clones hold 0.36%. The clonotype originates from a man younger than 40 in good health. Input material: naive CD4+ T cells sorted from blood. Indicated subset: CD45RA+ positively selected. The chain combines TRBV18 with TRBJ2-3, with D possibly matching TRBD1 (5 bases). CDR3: CASSPPSQGADTQYF. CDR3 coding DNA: TGTGCCAGCTCACCACCTTCTCAGGGCGCAGATACGCAGTATTTT.